The following is a T cell receptor beta chain sequence with its context. The CDR3 extends over 18 amino acids. CDR1 and CDR2 from the germline V gene are MNHEY and SVGEGT. Trimming took 0 bases from V and 0 from J; bases not matched to a gene: 8. The data were produced by immunoSEQ multiplex PCR, yet TCRdb's version contains in-frame clones alone and is incomplete. The sample lists 100,000 or so clones, approximately 93% occurring once. This sample was taken from a study of control samples from healthy donors and cancer patients. Sequencing was done on a sample of blood. This receptor was taken from a woman in her 30s in good health. The chain combines TRBV6-2 or TRBV6-3 with TRBJ2-1; 7 nucleotides align to TRBD2. CDR3 region: CASSYSTGRESSYNEQFF. CDR3 DNA: TGTGCCAGCAGTTACTCGACCGGGCGGGAGTCCTCCTACAATGAGCAGTTCTTC.